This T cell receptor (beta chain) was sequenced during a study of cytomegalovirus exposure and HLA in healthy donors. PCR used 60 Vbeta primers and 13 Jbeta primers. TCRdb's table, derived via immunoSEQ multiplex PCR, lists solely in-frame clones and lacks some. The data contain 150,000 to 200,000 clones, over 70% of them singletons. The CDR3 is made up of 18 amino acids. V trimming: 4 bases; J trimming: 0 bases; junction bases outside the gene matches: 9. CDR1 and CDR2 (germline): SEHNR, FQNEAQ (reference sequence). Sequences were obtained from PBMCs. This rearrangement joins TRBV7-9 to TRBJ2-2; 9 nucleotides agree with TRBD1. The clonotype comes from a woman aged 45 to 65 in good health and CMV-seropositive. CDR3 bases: TGTGCCAGCAGCTCAGGTTGGCGGACAGGGGCGAACACCGGGGAGCTGTTTTTT. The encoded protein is CASSSGWRTGANTGELFF.